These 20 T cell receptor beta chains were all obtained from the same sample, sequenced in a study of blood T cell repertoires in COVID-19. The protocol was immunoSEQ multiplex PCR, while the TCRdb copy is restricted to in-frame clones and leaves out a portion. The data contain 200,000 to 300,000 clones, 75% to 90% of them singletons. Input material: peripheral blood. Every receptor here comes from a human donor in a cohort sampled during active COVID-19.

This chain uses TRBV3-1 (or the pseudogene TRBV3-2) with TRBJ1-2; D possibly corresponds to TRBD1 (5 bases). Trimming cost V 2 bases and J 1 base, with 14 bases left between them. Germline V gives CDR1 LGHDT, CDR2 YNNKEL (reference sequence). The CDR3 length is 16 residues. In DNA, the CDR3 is TGTGCCAGCAGCCAACCCCGAGCAGGGAATAACTATGGCTACACCTTC. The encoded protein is CASSQPRAGNNYGYTF.

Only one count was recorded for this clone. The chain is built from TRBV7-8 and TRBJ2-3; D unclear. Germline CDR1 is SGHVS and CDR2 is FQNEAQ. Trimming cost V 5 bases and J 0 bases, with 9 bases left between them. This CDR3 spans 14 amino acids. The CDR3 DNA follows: TGTGCCAGCAGCGCAACTTTTAGCACAGATACGCAGTATTTT. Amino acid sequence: CASSATFSTDTQYF.

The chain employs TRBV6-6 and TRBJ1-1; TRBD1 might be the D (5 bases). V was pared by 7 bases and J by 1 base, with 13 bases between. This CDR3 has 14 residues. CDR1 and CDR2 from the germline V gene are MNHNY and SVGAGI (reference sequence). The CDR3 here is CASNPNGGNTEAFF. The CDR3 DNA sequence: TGTGCCAGCAACCCGAACGGGGGGAACACTGAAGCTTTCTTT.

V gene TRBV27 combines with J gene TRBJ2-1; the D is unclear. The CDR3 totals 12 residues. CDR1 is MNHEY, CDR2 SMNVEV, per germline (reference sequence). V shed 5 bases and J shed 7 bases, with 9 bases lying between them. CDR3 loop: CASSNLRNEQFF. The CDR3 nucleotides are TGTGCCAGCAGTAACCTCCGGAATGAGCAGTTCTTC.

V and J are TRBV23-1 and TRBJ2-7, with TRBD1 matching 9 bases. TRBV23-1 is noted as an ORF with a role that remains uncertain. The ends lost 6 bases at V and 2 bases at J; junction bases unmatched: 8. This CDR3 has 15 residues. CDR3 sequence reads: CASSGPGQGPYEQYF. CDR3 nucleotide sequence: TGCGCCAGCAGCGGACCGGGACAGGGCCCCTACGAGCAGTACTTC.

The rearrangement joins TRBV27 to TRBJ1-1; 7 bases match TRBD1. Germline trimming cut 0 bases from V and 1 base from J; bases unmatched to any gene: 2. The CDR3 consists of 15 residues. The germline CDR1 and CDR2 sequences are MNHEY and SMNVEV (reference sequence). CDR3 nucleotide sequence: TGTGCCAGCAGTTTATCAGGGGGCAGGAACACTGAAGCTTTCTTT. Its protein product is CASSLSGGRNTEAFF.

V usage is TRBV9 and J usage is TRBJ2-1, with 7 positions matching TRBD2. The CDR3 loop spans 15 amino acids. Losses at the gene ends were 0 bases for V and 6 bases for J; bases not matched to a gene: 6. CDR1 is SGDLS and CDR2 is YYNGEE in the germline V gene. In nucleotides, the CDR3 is TGTGCCAGCAGCGTAGCTCCGGGCGGGAGCAATGAGCAGTTCTTC. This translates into CASSVAPGGSNEQFF.

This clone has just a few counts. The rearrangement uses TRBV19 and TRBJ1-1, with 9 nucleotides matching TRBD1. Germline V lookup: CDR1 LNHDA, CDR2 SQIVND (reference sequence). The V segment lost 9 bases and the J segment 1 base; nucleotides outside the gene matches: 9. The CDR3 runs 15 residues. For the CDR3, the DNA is TGTGCCAGCACGCCCTGGGGACAGGGGAACACTGAAGCTTTCTTT. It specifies CASTPWGQGNTEAFF.

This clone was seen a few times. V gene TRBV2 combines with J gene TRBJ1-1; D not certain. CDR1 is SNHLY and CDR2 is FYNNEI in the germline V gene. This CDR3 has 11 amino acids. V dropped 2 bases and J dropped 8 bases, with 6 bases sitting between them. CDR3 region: CASSEQKEAFF. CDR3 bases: TGTGCCAGCAGTGAACAGAAAGAAGCTTTCTTT.

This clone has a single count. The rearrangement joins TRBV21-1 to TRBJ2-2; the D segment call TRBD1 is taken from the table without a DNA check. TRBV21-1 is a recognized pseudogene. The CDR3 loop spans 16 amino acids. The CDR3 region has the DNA TGTGCCATCCGGGGAATTCCGGGACAGGGGACCGGGGAGCTGTTTTTT. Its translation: CAIRGIPGQGTGELFF.

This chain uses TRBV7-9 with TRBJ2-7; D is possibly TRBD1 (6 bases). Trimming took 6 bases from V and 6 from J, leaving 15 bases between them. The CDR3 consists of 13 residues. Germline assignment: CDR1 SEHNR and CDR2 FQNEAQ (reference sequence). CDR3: CASSYYRAGEQYF. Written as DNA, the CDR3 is TGTGCCAGCAGTTATTACAGGGCGGGCGAGCAGTACTTC.

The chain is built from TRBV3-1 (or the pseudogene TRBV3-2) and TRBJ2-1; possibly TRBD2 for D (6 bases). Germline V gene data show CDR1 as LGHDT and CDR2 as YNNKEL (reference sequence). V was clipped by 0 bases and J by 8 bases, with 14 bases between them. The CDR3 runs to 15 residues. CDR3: CASSQEGGAAHEQFF. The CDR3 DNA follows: TGTGCCAGCAGCCAAGAGGGGGGAGCGGCGCATGAGCAGTTCTTC.

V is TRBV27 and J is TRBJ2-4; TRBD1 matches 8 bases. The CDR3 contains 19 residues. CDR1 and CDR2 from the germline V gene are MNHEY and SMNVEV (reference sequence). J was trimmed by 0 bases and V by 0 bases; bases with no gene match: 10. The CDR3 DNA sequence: TGTGCCAGCAGTTTATCTAGGGGACAGGCCTCACTAGCCAAAAACATTCAGTACTTC. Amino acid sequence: CASSLSRGQASLAKNIQYF.

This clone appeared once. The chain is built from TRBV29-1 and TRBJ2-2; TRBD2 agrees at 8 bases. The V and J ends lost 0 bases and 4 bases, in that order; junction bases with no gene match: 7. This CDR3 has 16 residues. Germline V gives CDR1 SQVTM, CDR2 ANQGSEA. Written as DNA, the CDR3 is TGCAGCGTTGAAGATGGAGACAGCGGGGGCACCGGGGAGCTGTTTTTT. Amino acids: CSVEDGDSGGTGELFF.

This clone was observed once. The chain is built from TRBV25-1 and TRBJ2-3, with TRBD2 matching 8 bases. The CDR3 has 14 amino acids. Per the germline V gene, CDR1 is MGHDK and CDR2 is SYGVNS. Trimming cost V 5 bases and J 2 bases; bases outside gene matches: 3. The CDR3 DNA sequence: TGTGCCAGCAGTAGAGCGGGAGCCACAGATACGCAGTATTTT. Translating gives CASSRAGATDTQYF.

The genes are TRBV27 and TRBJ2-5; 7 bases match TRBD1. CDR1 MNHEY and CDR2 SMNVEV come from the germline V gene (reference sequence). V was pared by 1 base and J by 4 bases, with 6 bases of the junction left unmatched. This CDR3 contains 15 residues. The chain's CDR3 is CASSLLGDRAETQYF. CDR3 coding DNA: TGTGCCAGCAGTTTATTAGGTGACAGGGCAGAGACCCAGTACTTC.

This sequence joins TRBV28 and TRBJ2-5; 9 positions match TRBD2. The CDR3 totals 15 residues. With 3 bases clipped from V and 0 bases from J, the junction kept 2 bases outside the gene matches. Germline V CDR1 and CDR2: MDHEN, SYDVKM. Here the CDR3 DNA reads TGTGCCAGCAGTTTTAGCGGGGGTTACCAAGAGACCCAGTACTTC. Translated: CASSFSGGYQETQYF.

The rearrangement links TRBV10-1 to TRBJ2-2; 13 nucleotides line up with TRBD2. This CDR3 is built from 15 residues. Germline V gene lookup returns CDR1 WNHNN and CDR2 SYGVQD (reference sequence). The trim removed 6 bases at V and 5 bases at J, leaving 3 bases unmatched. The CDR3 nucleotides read TGCGCCAGCAGGGAGACTAGCGGGGGGACCGGGGAGCTGTTTTTT. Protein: CASRETSGGTGELFF.

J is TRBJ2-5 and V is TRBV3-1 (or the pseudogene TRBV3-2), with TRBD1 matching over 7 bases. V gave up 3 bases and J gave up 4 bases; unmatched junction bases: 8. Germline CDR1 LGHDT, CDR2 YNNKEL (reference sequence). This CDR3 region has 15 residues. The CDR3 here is CASSHRQGIGETQYF. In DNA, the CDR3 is TGTGCCAGCAGCCACCGACAGGGTATAGGAGAGACCCAGTACTTC.

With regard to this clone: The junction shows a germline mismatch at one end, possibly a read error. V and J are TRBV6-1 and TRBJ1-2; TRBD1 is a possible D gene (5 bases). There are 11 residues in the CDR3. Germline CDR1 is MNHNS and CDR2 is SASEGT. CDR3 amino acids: CASSEIGATGF. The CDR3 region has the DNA TGTGCCAGCAGTGAAATAGGCGCTACAGGTTTC.